The clone carrying this T cell receptor (beta chain) was found a few times. The record originates from a study of blood T cell repertoires in COVID-19. The wider study: Whether acute or convalescent, the COVID-19 samples came from the United States, Italy and Spain. PBMCs, B-cell-depleted T cells, or T cells were the source of the cDNA or gDNA that made up the material.

The germline CDR1 and CDR2 sequences are GTSNPN and SVGIG (reference sequence). The CDR3 sequence is 14 residues long. The V and J ends lost 3 bases and 0 bases respectively, with 6 bases between them. The protocol was immunoSEQ multiplex PCR, while the TCRdb copy is restricted to in-frame clones and leaves out a portion. The data contain nearly 250,000 clones, 85% of them singletons. Sequenced sample: PBMCs or T cells enriched from blood (not recorded which). The chain combines TRBV30 with TRBJ1-6; D is undetermined. The source is a woman between 45 and 60 years old with acute COVID-19. CDR3 in amino acids: CAWRPSSYNSPLHF. Written as DNA, the CDR3 is TGTGCCTGGAGGCCTAGCTCCTATAATTCACCCCTCCACTTT.